A selection of T cell receptor beta chains follows, all from one sample in a study of cytomegalovirus exposure and HLA in healthy donors. Measured with immunoSEQ multiplex PCR; TCRdb has only the in-frame clones, and not every one. The table lists fewer than 150,000 clones, about 86% of them singletons. Sequencing used PBMCs. The receptors were sampled from a woman aged 18-29 years in good health and CMV-seropositive. CDR3s include the opening cysteine and the closing phenylalanine or tryptophan. D genes are given only for firm matches. Expanded clones are given a class, and other clones once, few, many or no size at all.

V gene	clone size	J gene	D gene	CDR3 DNA	CDR3 protein
TRBV4-2	-	TRBJ2-2	TRBD1	TGTGCCAGCAGCCAAGGTCCAGGACAGGTGAACACCGGGGAGCTGTTTTTT	CASSQGPGQVNTGELFF
TRBV23-1	-	TRBJ1-5	-	TGCGCCAGCAGTCAATTCGCCCAGGGGAACCTCAATCAGCCCCAGCATTTT	CASSQFAQGNLNQPQHF
TRBV10-3	-	TRBJ1-5	-	TGTGCCATCAGTGACCAAGGGGCGGATAGCAATCAGCCCCAGCATTTT	CAISDQGADSNQPQHF
TRBV7-9	-	TRBJ1-1	-	TGTGCCAGCAGCTCAGGGGCCCTCACTGAAGCTTTCTTT	CASSSGALTEAFF
TRBV28	-	TRBJ1-2	TRBD1	TGTGCCAGCAGTTTATTCGACAGGGCCTACTATGGCTACACCTTC	CASSLFDRAYYGYTF
TRBV4-3	few	TRBJ1-1	-	TGCGCCAGCAGCCAAGATCTTGTGGACAGTGAAGCTTTCTTT	CASSQDLVDSEAFF
TRBV10-2	-	TRBJ2-2	-	TGCGCCAGCAGCGTAAAGAACACCGGGGAGCTGTTTTTT	CASSVKNTGELFF
TRBV7-3	-	TRBJ2-1	TRBD2	TGTGCCAGCAGCCAGTCTAGCGGGGGGGCCAATGAGCAGTTCTTC	CASSQSSGGANEQFF
TRBV29-1	-	TRBJ1-1	-	TGCAGCGTTGAAGATGTCAGGGGTCCTGAAGCTTTCTTT	CSVEDVRGPEAFF
TRBV5-6	-	TRBJ2-7	-	TGTGCCAGCAGCACGGGGCTGGGGGCGCGGTACGAGCAGTACTTC	CASSTGLGARYEQYF
TRBV29-1	-	TRBJ2-1	-	TGCAGCGCCTCTGGGGCATTTCCGAGCTCCTACAATGAGCAGTTCTTC	CSASGAFPSSYNEQFF
TRBV23-1	-	TRBJ1-1	TRBD1	TGCGCCAGCAGTCAATCTAGACAGGGGAACACTGAAGCTTTCTTT	CASSQSRQGNTEAFF
TRBV6-5	-	TRBJ1-6	-	TGTGCCAGCAGTTACGTCGAGGTCTCGTCTCCCCTCCACTTT	CASSYVEVSSPLHF
TRBV9	-	TRBJ2-5	TRBD2	TGTGCCAGCAGCGTTAGCGGGAGGGGTCAAGAGACCCAGTACTTC	CASSVSGRGQETQYF
TRBV5-1	-	TRBJ2-7	TRBD2	TGCGCCAGCAGCCTCTCAGAGACTAGCGGGAGTTCGCAGTACTTC	CASSLSETSGSSQYF
TRBV5-6	-	TRBJ1-1	-	TGTGCCAGCAGCTTGAAGGGGCGCCTCTGGGGAAACACTGAAGCTTTCTTT	CASSLKGRLWGNTEAFF
TRBV30	-	TRBJ1-4	-	TGTGCCTGGAGTTTGACAGGCGAAAAACTGTTTTTT	CAWSLTGEKLFF
TRBV5-4	-	TRBJ1-1	TRBD1	TGTGCCAGCAGCCAGGGGGTCGTCGGTGAAGCTTTCTTT	CASSQGVVGEAFF
TRBV19	-	TRBJ2-7	TRBD1	TGTGCCAGTCGCCAGACAGGGGGGTACGAGCAGTACTTC	CASRQTGGYEQYF
TRBV18	-	TRBJ1-1	-	TGTGCCAGCTACTTTACAGGCTACACTGAAGCTTTCTTT	CASYFTGYTEAFF
TRBV28	-	TRBJ1-2	-	TGTGCCAGCACAGCGACCTATGGCTACACCTTC	CASTATYGYTF
TRBV9	-	TRBJ2-4	-	TGTGCCAGCAGCGCCCAGGGAAGAAACATTCAGTACTTC	CASSAQGRNIQYF
TRBV28	-	TRBJ2-7	-	TGTGCCAGCAGCCCTCCCACGAGCCACGAGCAGTACTTC	CASSPPTSHEQYF
TRBV18	-	TRBJ2-7	-	TGTGCCAGCTCACCATCTGACACCCGCCGAGAGTACTTC	CASSPSDTRREYF
TRBV6-5	-	TRBJ1-6	-	TGTGCCAGCAGAAAGACAGGTCGTAATTCACCCCTCCACTTT	CASRKTGRNSPLHF
TRBV2	-	TRBJ1-2	TRBD1	TGTGCCAGCAGCCTCAGCGGGACAGGATTAAATGGCTACACCTTC	CASSLSGTGLNGYTF
TRBV6-5	-	TRBJ1-2	TRBD1	TGTGCCAGCAGTTTGACAGGGAACCATGGTGATGGCTACACCTTC	CASSLTGNHGDGYTF
TRBV10-3	-	TRBJ1-1	-	TGTGCCATCAGCCCCGAGATCTACCCGAACACTGAAGCTTTCTTT	CAISPEIYPNTEAFF
TRBV2	-	TRBJ1-1	-	TGTGCCAGCAGCGCAGAAGTAACTGAAGCTTTCTTT	CASSAEVTEAFF
TRBV30	-	TRBJ1-6	-	TGTGCCTGGAACGGGGGATATTCACCCCTCCACTTT	CAWNGGYSPLHF
TRBV10-1	-	TRBJ2-1	TRBD2	TGCGCCAGCAGGAGGGAGGGCCGGTACAATGAGCAGTTCTTC	CASRREGRYNEQFF
TRBV28	-	TRBJ1-2	-	TGTGCCAGCAGTCCCCCCGACAGATACTATGGCTACACCTTC	CASSPPDRYYGYTF
TRBV16	-	TRBJ2-7	TRBD2	TGTGCCAGCAGCCAGACTAGCGGCTACGAGCAGTACTTC	CASSQTSGYEQYF
TRBV7-2	-	TRBJ1-5	-	TGTGCCAGCAGCTTAGGGCCCGCTTCGGGGCAGCCCCAGCATTTT	CASSLGPASGQPQHF
TRBV2	-	TRBJ2-7	TRBD1	TGTGCCAGCAATGTAAGGGGGCAATACGAGCAGTACTTC	CASNVRGQYEQYF
TRBV5-1	-	TRBJ2-2	-	TGCGCCAGCGTACCGGGAGTTTTTGCCCCGAACACCGGGGAGCTGTTTTTT	CASVPGVFAPNTGELFF
TRBV5-1	-	TRBJ1-3	-	TGCGCCAGCAGCCCGTACAGGGCCGCCTCTGGAAACACCATATATTTT	CASSPYRAASGNTIYF
TRBV10-1	-	TRBJ1-5	TRBD1	TGCGCCAGCAGCAGTAAGACAGGGCCTGTCAATCAGCCCCAGCATTTT	CASSSKTGPVNQPQHF
TRBV11-2	-	TRBJ2-7	TRBD2	TGTGCCAGCAGCTTAGCCCTAGCGGGAGCGGGCGAGCAGTACTTC	CASSLALAGAGEQYF